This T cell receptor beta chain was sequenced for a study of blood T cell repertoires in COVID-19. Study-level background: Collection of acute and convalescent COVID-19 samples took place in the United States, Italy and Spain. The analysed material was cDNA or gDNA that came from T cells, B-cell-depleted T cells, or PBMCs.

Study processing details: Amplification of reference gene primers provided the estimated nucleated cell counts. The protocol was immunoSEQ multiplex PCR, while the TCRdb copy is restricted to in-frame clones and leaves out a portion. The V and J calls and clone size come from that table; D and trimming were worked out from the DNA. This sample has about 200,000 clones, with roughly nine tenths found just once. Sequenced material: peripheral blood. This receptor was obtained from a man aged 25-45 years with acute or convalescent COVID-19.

The CDR3 DNA is TGCGCCAGCAGTGAGTCGGGAACTAGCGGGGGTTACAATGAGCAGTTCTTC. The encoded protein is CASSESGTSGGYNEQFF. The V gene is TRBV10-2, the J gene TRBJ2-1; 11 bases align to TRBD2. The CDR3 is 17 amino acids. J was trimmed by 4 bases and V by 0 bases; bases with no gene match: 5. Germline CDR1 is WSHSY and CDR2 is SAAADI.